The clone carrying this T cell receptor beta chain was seen once. What it binds is not known. Overlapping HIV-1 Gag 15-mer peptides at 0.95 to 1 ug per peptide per mL were used. Memory cells lacking CD40L and CD69 with high CD45RO were sorted. Donors had CD4+ T cell counts above 400 cells/uL and were CMV-seropositive. CDR3 size: 14 residues. V gave up 7 bases and J gave up 0 bases, with 12 bases separating them. CDR1 is MNHEY and CDR2 is SVGAGI in the germline V gene. The immunoSEQ assay was version 4, run in survey mode. Genomic DNA was diluted to around 10 ng/uL, up to 1 ug per sample. The repertoire was sequenced with immunoSEQ multiplex PCR; TCRdb's copy has only in-frame clones and lacks some. The table shows tens of thousands of clones, with around 78% occurring only once. The data are from a study of persistence of HIV-infected CD4 T cells. Study-level points and caveats: Rare CMV-responding cells carrying HIV-1 proviruses were not analyzed separately for TCR. CMV- and Gag-responding cells had lower TCRbeta richness than CD3/CD28-responding cells.

The specimen was CD4+ T cells sorted from PBMCs after roughly 20-hour stimulation, collected from a patient who received antiretroviral therapy. This sequence originates from an adult man with HIV who was CMV-seropositive. The chain has TRBV6-5 and TRBJ1-1; tentatively, D is TRBD1 (6 bases). The CDR3 DNA sequence: TGTGCCAGCACTCCGGGACACCTGAACACTGAAGCTTTCTTT. Protein product: CASTPGHLNTEAFF.